Listed below are T cell receptor beta chains from one sample, sequenced in a study of T-cell reconstitution after alpha-beta-depleted transplantation in children. In TCRdb, the PCR reads were re-called with MiXCR into one record per CDR3 protein. The sample comprises about 100,000 distinct CDR3 sequences, about 6.4% of which are singletons, and roughly 24% rests with the top ten. The source material was PBMCs, mostly from graft donor cells, sampled 360 days after TCRalphabeta/CD19-depleted stem cell transplant. The receptors stem from a male patient under 10 years old who had a stem cell transplant for acute lymphoblastic leukemia, so the T cells may come from the graft donor. Each CDR3 is given with its conserved first and last residue. D genes are given only for firm matches. Where a row states a size, it is once, few, many or the class of an expanded clone; other rows omit it.

CDR3aa,CDR3nt,v_gene,abundance,d_gene,len,j_gene
CASSIRRGDAEAFF,TGTGCCAGTAGTATAAGGAGGGGCGACGCTGAAGCTTTCTTT,TRBV19,few,-,14,TRBJ1-1
CASRRMGSGNTIYF,TGTGCCAGCAGGCGAATGGGATCTGGAAACACCATATATTTT,TRBV6-5,many,-,14,TRBJ1-3
CASSYRDDSYNEQFF,TGTGCCAGCAGTTACCGGGACGACTCCTACAATGAGCAGTTCTTC,TRBV28,many,-,15,TRBJ2-1
CASSSPVPGYTF,TGTGCCAGCAGCTCCCCAGTGCCTGGCTACACCTTC,TRBV9,-,-,12,TRBJ1-2
CATSDSARVGETQYF,TGTGCCACCAGTGATTCGGCAAGGGTGGGCGAGACCCAGTACTTC,TRBV24-1,-,-,15,TRBJ2-5
CASSTGLNTEAFF,TGTGCCAGCAGTACAGGACTGAACACTGAAGCTTTCTTT,TRBV27,many,-,13,TRBJ1-1
CASSLRQGHTGELFF,TGCGCCAGCAGCTTGAGACAGGGTCATACCGGGGAGCTGTTTTTT,TRBV5-1,many,TRBD1,15,TRBJ2-2
CASSYDTTRSYEQYF,TGCGCCAGCAGTTATGACACAACCCGCTCCTACGAGCAGTACTTC,TRBV4-3,many,-,15,TRBJ2-7
CATSDSGDLETQYF,TGTGCCACCAGTGATTCCGGGGACTTAGAGACCCAGTACTTC,TRBV24-1,many,-,14,TRBJ2-5
CASSLWGASYEQYF,TGTGCCAGCAGTTTGTGGGGGGCCTCCTACGAGCAGTACTTC,TRBV27,many,-,14,TRBJ2-7
CSVHPGTGPDTQYF,TGCAGCGTACACCCCGGGACAGGGCCAGATACGCAGTATTTT,TRBV29-1,few,TRBD1,14,TRBJ2-3
CASSLLTGLLTYEQYF,TGTGCCAGCAGTTTACTAACGGGACTCTTAACCTACGAGCAGTACTTC,TRBV12-3/TRBV12-4,many,-,16,TRBJ2-7
CASSPDPNSPLHF,TGTGCCAGCAGCCCAGACCCTAATTCACCCCTCCACTTT,TRBV7-2,-,-,13,TRBJ1-6
CASSFDRGRYEQYF,TGTGCCAGCAGTTTTGACAGGGGTCGGTACGAGCAGTACTTC,TRBV6-2/TRBV6-3,medium-sized,TRBD1,14,TRBJ2-7
CSARIPHRAAKNIQYF,TGCAGTGCTAGGATCCCCCACCGGGCCGCCAAAAACATTCAGTACTTC,TRBV20-1,-,-,16,TRBJ2-4
CASSPTGDLKPDTQYF,TGTGCCAGCAGTCCGACGGGAGATCTCAAGCCAGATACGCAGTATTTT,TRBV6-1,many,-,16,TRBJ2-3
CSARDPQGQETQYF,TGCAGTGCTAGAGATCCCCAGGGTCAAGAGACCCAGTACTTC,TRBV20-1,many,-,14,TRBJ2-5
CASSPPGGINGELFF,TGTGCCAGCAGTCCACCGGGGGGGATCAACGGGGAGCTGTTTTTT,TRBV6-1,many,TRBD2,15,TRBJ2-2